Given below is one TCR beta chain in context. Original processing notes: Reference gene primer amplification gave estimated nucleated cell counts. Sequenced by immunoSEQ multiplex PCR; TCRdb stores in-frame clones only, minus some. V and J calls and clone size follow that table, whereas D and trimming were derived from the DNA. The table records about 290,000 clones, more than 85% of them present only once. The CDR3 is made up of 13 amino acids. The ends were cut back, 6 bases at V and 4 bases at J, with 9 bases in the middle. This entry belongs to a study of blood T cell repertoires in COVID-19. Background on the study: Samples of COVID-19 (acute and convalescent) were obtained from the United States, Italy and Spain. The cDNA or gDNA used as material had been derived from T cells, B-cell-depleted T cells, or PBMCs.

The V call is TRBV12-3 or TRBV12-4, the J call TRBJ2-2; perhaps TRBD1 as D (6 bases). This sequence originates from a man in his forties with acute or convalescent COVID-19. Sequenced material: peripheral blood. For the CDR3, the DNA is TGTGCCAGCAGAGGACAGCTCACCGGGGAGCTGTTTTTT. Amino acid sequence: CASRGQLTGELFF.